This T cell receptor beta chain derives from a study of neurological immune-mediated disorders. The length of the CDR3 is 14 residues. Germline V gives CDR1 DFQATT, CDR2 SNEGSKA (reference sequence). V gave up 6 bases and J gave up 15 bases; unmatched junction bases: 18. TCRdb used MiXCR to reprocess the 5' RACE reads, holding one entry per CDR3 protein. This table has 50,000 to 55,000 distinct CDR3 sequences, 3% to 4% appearing once. The sample holds many counts of this clonotype. The TCR was taken from a man in his sixties with multiple sclerosis. This chain uses TRBV20-1 with TRBJ2-1; 9 bases are a match to TRBD2. Sample: PBMCs. The CDR3 DNA follows: TGCAGTGCCATCGAGACCGGGACTAGCAGTGGTCGGTTCTTC. Amino acid sequence: CSAIETGTSSGRFF.